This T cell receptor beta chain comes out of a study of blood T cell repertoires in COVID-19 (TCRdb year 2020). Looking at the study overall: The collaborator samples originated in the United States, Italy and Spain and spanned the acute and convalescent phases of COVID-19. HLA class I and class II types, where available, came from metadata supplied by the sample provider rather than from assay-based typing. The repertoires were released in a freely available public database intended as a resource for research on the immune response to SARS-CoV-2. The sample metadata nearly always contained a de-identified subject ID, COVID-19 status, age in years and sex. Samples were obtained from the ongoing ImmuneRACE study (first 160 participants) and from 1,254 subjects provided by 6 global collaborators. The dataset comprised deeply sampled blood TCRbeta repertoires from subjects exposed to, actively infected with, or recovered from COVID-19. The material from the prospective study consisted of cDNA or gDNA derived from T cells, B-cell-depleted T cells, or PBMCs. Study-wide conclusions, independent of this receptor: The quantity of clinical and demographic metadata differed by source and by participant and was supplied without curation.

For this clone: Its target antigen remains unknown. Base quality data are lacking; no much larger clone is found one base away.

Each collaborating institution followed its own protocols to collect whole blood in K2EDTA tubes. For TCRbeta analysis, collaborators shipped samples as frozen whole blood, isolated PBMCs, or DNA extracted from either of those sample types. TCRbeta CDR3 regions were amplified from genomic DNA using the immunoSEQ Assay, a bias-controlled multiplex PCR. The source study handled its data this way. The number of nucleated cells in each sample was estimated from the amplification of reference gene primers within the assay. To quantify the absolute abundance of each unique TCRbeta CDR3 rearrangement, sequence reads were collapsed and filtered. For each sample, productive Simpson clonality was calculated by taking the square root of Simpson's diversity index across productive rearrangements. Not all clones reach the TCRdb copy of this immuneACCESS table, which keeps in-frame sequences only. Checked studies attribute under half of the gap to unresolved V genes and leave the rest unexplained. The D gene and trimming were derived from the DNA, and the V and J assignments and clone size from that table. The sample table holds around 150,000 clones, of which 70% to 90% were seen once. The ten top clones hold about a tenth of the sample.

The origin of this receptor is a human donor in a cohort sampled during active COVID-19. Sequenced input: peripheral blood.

The CDR3 region reads CASRHRGRGNTEAFF. The DNA sequence follows: TGTGCCAGCAGACACAGGGGGCGAGGGAACACTGAAGCTTTCTTT. The sequence is built from TRBV28 and TRBJ1-1; TRBD1 fits 9 bases in the junction. The CDR3 contains 15 residues, cysteine and phenylalanine counted. The retained sequence is limited to the CDR3, 45 bases, with the frame set at the first base. Reading the germline V gene gives CDR1 MDHEN and CDR2 SYDVKM. Ends trimmed: V by 6 bases, J by 1 base; bases unmatched to a gene: 6.